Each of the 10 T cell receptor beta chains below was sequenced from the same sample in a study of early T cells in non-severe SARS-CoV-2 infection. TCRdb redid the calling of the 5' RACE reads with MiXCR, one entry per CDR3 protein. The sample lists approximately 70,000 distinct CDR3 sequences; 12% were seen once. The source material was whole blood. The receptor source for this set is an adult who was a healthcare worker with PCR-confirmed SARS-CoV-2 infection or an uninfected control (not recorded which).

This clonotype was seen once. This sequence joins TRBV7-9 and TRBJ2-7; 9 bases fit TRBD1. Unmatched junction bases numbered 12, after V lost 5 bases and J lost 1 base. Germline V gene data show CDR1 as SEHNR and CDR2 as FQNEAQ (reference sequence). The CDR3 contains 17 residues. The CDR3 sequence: CASSPGQGRSGSYEQYF. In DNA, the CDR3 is TGTGCCAGCAGCCCGGGACAGGGACGTTCGGGATCCTACGAGCAGTACTTC.

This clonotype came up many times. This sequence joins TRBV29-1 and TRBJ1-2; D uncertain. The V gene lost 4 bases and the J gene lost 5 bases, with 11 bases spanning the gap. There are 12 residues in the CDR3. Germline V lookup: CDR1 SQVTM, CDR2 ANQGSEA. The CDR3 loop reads CSVGGQKYGYTF. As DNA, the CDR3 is TGCAGCGTTGGTGGGCAGAAATATGGCTACACCTTC.

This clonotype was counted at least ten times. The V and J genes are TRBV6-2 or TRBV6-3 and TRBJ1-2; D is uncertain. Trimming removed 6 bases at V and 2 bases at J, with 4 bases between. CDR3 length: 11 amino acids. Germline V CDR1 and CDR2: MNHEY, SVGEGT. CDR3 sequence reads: CASSLNYGYTF. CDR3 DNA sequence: TGTGCCAGCAGCCTCAACTATGGCTACACCTTC.

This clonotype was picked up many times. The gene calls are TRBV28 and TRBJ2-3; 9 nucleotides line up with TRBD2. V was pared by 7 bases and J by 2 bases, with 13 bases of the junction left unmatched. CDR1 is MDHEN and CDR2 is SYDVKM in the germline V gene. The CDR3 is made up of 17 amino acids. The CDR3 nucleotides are TGTGCCAGCATTGGACTAGTGGGGACTAGCCTCACAGATACGCAGTATTTT. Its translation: CASIGLVGTSLTDTQYF.

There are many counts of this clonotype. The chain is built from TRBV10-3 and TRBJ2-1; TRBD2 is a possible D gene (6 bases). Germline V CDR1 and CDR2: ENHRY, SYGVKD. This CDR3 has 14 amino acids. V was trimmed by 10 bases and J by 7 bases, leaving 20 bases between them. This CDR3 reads CATQPGLSRNEQFF. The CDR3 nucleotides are TGTGCCACTCAACCGGGACTCTCCAGAAATGAGCAGTTCTTC.

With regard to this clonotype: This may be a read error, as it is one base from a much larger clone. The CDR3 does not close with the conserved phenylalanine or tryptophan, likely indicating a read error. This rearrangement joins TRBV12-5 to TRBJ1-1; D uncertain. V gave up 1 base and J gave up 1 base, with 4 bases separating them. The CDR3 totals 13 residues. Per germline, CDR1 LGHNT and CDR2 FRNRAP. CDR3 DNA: TGTGCTAGTGGTTTGGGGGGGAACACTGAAGCTTTCATT. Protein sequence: CASGLGGNTEAFI.

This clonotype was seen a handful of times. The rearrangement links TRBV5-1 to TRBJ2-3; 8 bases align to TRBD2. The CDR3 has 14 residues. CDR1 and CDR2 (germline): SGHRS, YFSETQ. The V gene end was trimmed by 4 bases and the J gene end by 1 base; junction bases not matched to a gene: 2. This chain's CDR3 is CASSPTSGTDTQYF. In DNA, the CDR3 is TGCGCCAGCAGCCCGACTAGCGGCACAGATACGCAGTATTTT.

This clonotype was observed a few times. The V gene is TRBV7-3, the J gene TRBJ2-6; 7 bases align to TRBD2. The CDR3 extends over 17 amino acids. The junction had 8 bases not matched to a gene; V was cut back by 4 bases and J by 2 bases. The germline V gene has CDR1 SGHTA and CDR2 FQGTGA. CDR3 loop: CASSSGGGITGANVLTF. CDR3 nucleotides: TGTGCCAGCAGCTCTGGGGGAGGGATAACTGGGGCCAACGTCCTGACTTTC.

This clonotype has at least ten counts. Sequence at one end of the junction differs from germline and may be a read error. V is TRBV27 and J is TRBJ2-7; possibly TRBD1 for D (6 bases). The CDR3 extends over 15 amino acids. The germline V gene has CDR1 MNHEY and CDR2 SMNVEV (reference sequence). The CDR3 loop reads CASSLSDRPFYEQYF. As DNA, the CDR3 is TGTGCCAGCAGTCTATCGGACAGACCTTTCTACGAGCAGTACTTC.

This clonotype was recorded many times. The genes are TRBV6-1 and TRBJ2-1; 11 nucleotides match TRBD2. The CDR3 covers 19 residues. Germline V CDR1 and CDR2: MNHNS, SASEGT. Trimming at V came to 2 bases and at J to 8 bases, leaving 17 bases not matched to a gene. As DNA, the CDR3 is TGTGCCAGCAGTGAATTCCGAACCGTTTCTAGCGGGGGGAAGGATGAGCAGTTCTTC. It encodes CASSEFRTVSSGGKDEQFF.